This T cell receptor (beta chain) was recorded in a study of blood T cell repertoires in COVID-19. Overall study: The samples span acute and convalescent COVID-19 from the United States, Italy and Spain. T cells, B-cell-depleted T cells, or PBMCs supplied cDNA or gDNA.

V lost 0 bases and J lost 5, with 13 bases in between. The CDR3 has 14 residues. The V gene's germline CDR1 is SQVTM and CDR2 ANQGSEA. Everyone who took part was about 18 to 89 years old, and they came from 24 US areas. In the study's own analysis: Estimation of nucleated cell counts relied on the amplification of reference gene primers. Sequencing was performed with immunoSEQ multiplex PCR; in TCRdb, only in-frame clones are kept and a portion is missing. For V, J and clone size, that table is used; D and trimming come from the DNA. Of 200,000 to 250,000 clones listed, 86% are singletons. Sequencing was carried out using PBMCs or T cells enriched from blood (not recorded which). This TCR was sampled from a woman aged 40 to 49 with acute COVID-19. The chain couples TRBV29-1 to TRBJ1-2; possibly TRBD1 for D (6 bases). The CDR3 nucleotides are TGCAGCGTTGAAGAACTTGGGACACCTTATGGCTACACCTTC. Translation gives CSVEELGTPYGYTF.